A selection of T cell receptor beta chains follows, all from one sample in a study of blood T cell repertoires in COVID-19. Only in-frame clones appear in the TCRdb table, and some are missing; sequencing was by immunoSEQ multiplex PCR. This table has over 130,000 clones, about 74% appearing once. Sequencing was done on a sample of peripheral blood. The receptors here all came from a man aged 50 or older with acute or convalescent COVID-19. The CDR3 runs from the conserved cysteine through the conserved F or W. The D gene is left open where the match is weak. Part of the rows lack a size; the others show once, few, many or a class for expanded clones.

v_call,clone_size,d_call,j_call,cdr3_aa,cdr3_nt
TRBV25-1,.,.,TRBJ1-6,CASSDGAIPYNSPLHF,TGTGCCAGCAGTGATGGGGCTATCCCCTATAATTCACCCCTCCACTTT
TRBV4-1,.,.,TRBJ1-1,CASSQEFGAVNTEAFF,TGCGCCAGCAGCCAAGAGTTTGGGGCCGTAAACACTGAAGCTTTCTTT
TRBV18,.,.,TRBJ1-5,CASSGGPQPQHF,TGTGCCAGCTCAGGGGGCCCCCAGCCCCAGCATTTT
TRBV2,few,TRBD2,TRBJ2-1,CASSPGLAEHNEQFF,TGTGCCAGCAGCCCTGGACTAGCGGAACACAATGAGCAGTTCTTC
TRBV19,.,.,TRBJ2-4,CASSSGTQAKNIQYF,TGTGCCAGTAGTTCCGGGACACAAGCCAAAAACATTCAGTACTTC
TRBV9,.,TRBD1,TRBJ2-2,CASSVGTGVPGELFF,TGTGCCAGCAGCGTGGGGACAGGGGTTCCCGGGGAGCTGTTTTTT
TRBV23-1,.,.,TRBJ2-5,CASSKRDSGTQYF,TGCGCCAGCAGTAAACGGGACTCGGGGACCCAGTACTTC
TRBV9,.,.,TRBJ2-5,CASSVGVGETQYF,TGTGCCAGCAGCGTAGGCGTCGGGGAGACCCAGTACTTC
TRBV25-1,.,TRBD2,TRBJ2-3,CASSETSGGTITDTQYF,TGTGCCAGCAGTGAGACTAGCGGGGGGACAATCACAGATACGCAGTATTTT
TRBV5-1,.,TRBD1,TRBJ2-7,CASSLASGGPYEQYF,TGCGCCAGCAGCTTGGCATCAGGGGGCCCCTACGAGCAGTACTTC
TRBV29-1,few,TRBD1,TRBJ1-1,CSAQQGAKAFF,TGCAGCGCCCAACAGGGGGCGAAAGCTTTCTTT
TRBV6-5,.,.,TRBJ1-2,CASRGRGQANYGYTF,TGTGCCAGCAGAGGGCGGGGGCAAGCTAACTATGGCTACACCTTC
TRBV11-2,.,.,TRBJ2-3,CASSLAYASHFSTDTQYF,TGTGCCAGCAGCTTAGCCTACGCTAGCCACTTCAGCACAGATACGCAGTATTTT
TRBV9,.,.,TRBJ2-2,CASSVATGENTGELFF,TGTGCCAGCAGCGTAGCTACGGGGGAGAACACCGGGGAGCTGTTTTTT
TRBV19,once,TRBD1,TRBJ2-3,CASSVDRGDTQYF,TGTGCCAGTAGTGTAGACAGGGGAGATACGCAGTATTTT
TRBV10-3,.,TRBD1,TRBJ2-7,CAISDPGQGTGNEQYF,TGTGCCATCAGTGATCCCGGACAGGGGACGGGGAACGAGCAGTACTTC
TRBV5-4,.,.,TRBJ1-2,CASSPRGGVDYGYTF,TGTGCCAGCTCACCTCGCGGGGGTGTGGACTATGGCTACACCTTC
TRBV11-1,.,.,TRBJ1-2,CASSLAGGVGYTF,TGTGCCAGCAGCTTAGCAGGAGGGGTTGGCTACACCTTC
TRBV5-1,.,.,TRBJ2-1,CASSQQDLYNEQFF,TGCGCCAGCAGCCAACAAGATTTGTACAATGAGCAGTTCTTC
TRBV9,few,TRBD1,TRBJ1-3,CASTRGNSGNTIYF,TGTGCCAGCACCAGGGGGAACTCTGGAAACACCATATATTTT
TRBV2,.,.,TRBJ1-6,CASTGGNYNSPLHF,TGTGCCAGCACGGGGGGTAACTATAATTCACCCCTCCACTTT
TRBV9,.,TRBD1,TRBJ1-4,CASSVAGGYEKLFF,TGTGCCAGCAGCGTAGCAGGGGGCTATGAAAAACTGTTTTTT
TRBV19,.,.,TRBJ1-1,CARHRGNRVTNTEAFF,TGTGCCAGGCATAGGGGAAACAGGGTAACGAACACTGAAGCTTTCTTT
TRBV11-3,.,.,TRBJ2-2,CASSLFSGELFF,TGTGCCAGCAGCTTATTTTCGGGGGAGCTGTTTTTT
TRBV10-2,.,.,TRBJ1-1,CASSEGRVNTEAFF,TGCGCCAGCAGTGAGGGGAGGGTTAACACTGAAGCTTTCTTT
TRBV7-2,few,.,TRBJ2-1,CASSPRTGPREQFF,TGTGCCAGCAGCCCCCGGACTGGCCCTCGGGAGCAGTTCTTC
TRBV11-2,once,TRBD1,TRBJ2-3,CASSADRVSTDTQYF,TGTGCCAGCAGCGCGGACAGGGTCAGCACAGATACGCAGTATTTT
TRBV3-1/TRBV3-2,.,TRBD1,TRBJ1-2,CASSDRDRGYTF,TGTGCCAGCAGCGACAGGGACCGTGGCTACACCTTC
TRBV5-6,.,.,TRBJ1-5,CASSFGQNNQPQHF,TGTGCCAGCAGCTTTGGTCAGAACAATCAGCCCCAGCATTTT
TRBV6-1,.,.,TRBJ1-6,CASSEGAVTPLHF,TGTGCCAGCAGTGAAGGGGCCGTCACTCCCCTCCACTTT
TRBV18,.,.,TRBJ2-3,CASSPQDSPRADTQYF,TGTGCCAGCTCACCACAGGACAGCCCAAGGGCAGATACGCAGTATTTT
TRBV19,few,TRBD1,TRBJ2-2,CASIQGAGTGELFF,TGTGCCAGTATCCAGGGGGCGGGCACCGGGGAGCTGTTTTTT
TRBV7-3,.,TRBD1,TRBJ2-7,CASSLGTGGSYEQYF,TGTGCCAGCAGCTTAGGGACAGGGGGCTCCTACGAGCAGTACTTC
TRBV6-5,.,TRBD1,TRBJ1-1,CASSSRTGGGNTEAFF,TGTGCCAGCAGTTCGCGGACAGGGGGCGGAAACACTGAAGCTTTCTTT
TRBV5-1,.,TRBD1,TRBJ1-3,CASRAGTGSGNTIYF,TGCGCCAGCAGAGCCGGGACAGGGTCTGGAAACACCATATATTTT
TRBV9,.,.,TRBJ2-3,CASSVGLGQDTQYF,TGTGCCAGCAGCGTAGGACTAGGCCAAGATACGCAGTATTTT
TRBV6-1,once,TRBD1,TRBJ1-5,CASSEDRIHSNQPQHF,TGTGCCAGCAGTGAGGACAGGATCCATAGCAATCAGCCCCAGCATTTT
TRBV6-1,once,.,TRBJ1-4,CASSESYGDNEKLFF,TGTGCCAGCAGTGAAAGTTACGGGGATAATGAAAAACTGTTTTTT
TRBV5-1,.,TRBD1,TRBJ1-1,CASSTGTGETEAFF,TGCGCCAGCAGCACCGGGACAGGGGAAACTGAAGCTTTCTTT
TRBV27,.,.,TRBJ1-2,CASSRAGQFHGYTF,TGTGCCAGCAGCCGTGCCGGACAGTTCCATGGCTACACCTTC
TRBV13,.,TRBD1,TRBJ1-3,CASSQGAGNTIYF,TGTGCCAGCAGCCAGGGGGCAGGAAACACCATATATTTT
TRBV6-5,.,.,TRBJ1-3,CASSLYRDTIYF,TGTGCCAGCAGTCTGTACAGGGACACCATATATTTT
TRBV18,.,TRBD1,TRBJ2-5,CASSPGQGQTQYF,TGTGCCAGCTCACCCGGACAGGGGCAGACCCAGTACTTC
TRBV7-9,.,.,TRBJ1-2,CASTAQGIYGYTF,TGTGCCAGCACCGCACAGGGAATCTATGGCTACACCTTC
TRBV2,.,TRBD1,TRBJ2-5,CASSEGQGETQYF,TGTGCCAGCAGTGAGGGACAGGGAGAGACCCAGTACTTC
TRBV5-1,.,TRBD1,TRBJ1-1,CASSLGTGGTEAFF,TGCGCCAGCAGCTTAGGGACAGGGGGCACTGAAGCTTTCTTT
TRBV7-4,.,TRBD2,TRBJ2-1,CASSSRPSGHLGANEQFF,TGTGCCAGCAGCTCGAGGCCTAGCGGACACCTTGGGGCAAATGAGCAGTTCTTC
TRBV5-1,.,.,TRBJ1-1,CASSLDVRGNTEAFF,TGCGCCAGCAGCTTGGATGTCAGGGGGAACACTGAAGCTTTCTTT
TRBV7-8,.,TRBD1,TRBJ2-7,CASSLIPGQGIYEQYF,TGTGCCAGCAGCTTAATCCCCGGACAGGGAATTTACGAGCAGTACTTC
TRBV9,.,.,TRBJ1-2,CASSVAGGEGGYTF,TGTGCCAGCAGCGTAGCTGGGGGGGAAGGTGGCTACACCTTC
TRBV15,.,.,TRBJ1-5,CATGADSYSNQPQHF,TGTGCCACCGGGGCAGACAGCTATAGCAATCAGCCCCAGCATTTT
TRBV5-6,.,.,TRBJ2-3,CASSRENTQYF,TGTGCCAGCAGCCGTGAGAATACGCAGTATTTT
TRBV5-1,.,.,TRBJ1-3,CASSFDSISSGTIYF,TGCGCCAGCAGCTTCGACAGCATCAGTTCCGGCACCATATATTTT
TRBV10-3,many,TRBD2,TRBJ2-2,CAISGVGGGNTGELFF,TGTGCCATCAGTGGGGTCGGCGGGGGGAACACCGGGGAGCTGTTTTTT
TRBV5-1,.,TRBD2,TRBJ2-3,CASSRGRGATTSTDTQYF,TGCGCCAGCAGCCGGGGGCGGGGGGCGACTACTAGCACAGATACGCAGTATTTT
TRBV15,.,.,TRBJ2-5,CATSWIQGSETQYF,TGTGCCACCAGCTGGATACAGGGCTCAGAGACCCAGTACTTC
TRBV9,few,TRBD1,TRBJ2-3,CASSVGTGADTQYF,TGTGCCAGCAGCGTCGGGACAGGAGCCGATACGCAGTATTTT
TRBV4-1,many,TRBD1,TRBJ2-1,CASSQGQGPVF,TGCGCCAGCAGCCAAGGACAGGGGCCGGTCTTC